Below, 24 T cell receptor beta chains from the same sample are listed, as sequenced in a study of blood T cell repertoires in COVID-19. Data came from immunoSEQ multiplex PCR; TCRdb stores just in-frame clones and leaves some out. The sample shows roughly 90,000 clones, around four fifths of them seen only once. Material for sequencing was peripheral blood. The receptors stem from a human donor in a cohort sampled during active COVID-19.

This clone showed up just once. Other DNA sequences in this specimen translate into the identical CDR3. V is TRBV6-5 and J is TRBJ2-4; 7 positions agree with TRBD2. The germline gives CDR1 MNHEY, CDR2 SVGAGI. V lost 9 bases and J lost 7; bases outside the gene matches: 15. This CDR3 comprises 15 residues. CDR3 coding DNA: TGTGCCAGTAGAGTTGGGCCCGTCGGGAGGAACATTCAGTACTTC. This encodes CASRVGPVGRNIQYF.

The rearrangement joins TRBV18 to TRBJ2-1; a weak D match, TRBD1 (5 bases). The V and J ends lost 3 bases and 4 bases respectively, with 7 bases between them. Germline V CDR1 and CDR2: KGHSH, LQKENI. This CDR3 comprises 13 residues. The DNA for the CDR3 is TGTGCCAGCTCACCCGACAGATACAATGAGCAGTTCTTC. It encodes CASSPDRYNEQFF.

The J gene is TRBJ1-3, the V gene TRBV5-5; no clear D. Looked up from germline, CDR1 is SGHKS and CDR2 is YYEKEE (reference sequence). V lost 4 bases and J lost 0, with 17 bases in between. The CDR3 sequence is 17 residues long. CDR3 in amino acids: CASSTRLMSNSGNTIYF. The CDR3 nucleotides read TGTGCCAGCAGCACCAGGCTTATGAGCAACTCTGGAAACACCATATATTTT.

The CDR3 DNA reads TGTGCCAGCTCACCACGGCAGAGGACACTACCTCAGCCCCAGCATTTT. It translates to CASSPRQRTLPQPQHF. The chain combines TRBV18 with TRBJ1-5; TRBD1 is a possible D gene (5 bases). CDR3 length: 16 residues. Deletions cut 1 base from V and 6 bases from J, with 16 bases between. The V gene's germline CDR1 is KGHSH and CDR2 LQKENI.

V is TRBV5-1 and J is TRBJ1-2; 10 bases are a match to TRBD1. Germline CDR1 is SGHRS and CDR2 is YFSETQ. J lost 8 bases, V lost 4 bases, and 8 bases had no gene match. This CDR3 contains 14 residues. The CDR3 DNA follows: TGCGCCAGCAGCCACGGGACAGGGGTAGAGGGCTACACCTTC. This codes for CASSHGTGVEGYTF.

The J gene is TRBJ1-2, the V gene TRBV5-1; TRBD1 matches 7 bases. Germline V gene data show CDR1 as SGHRS and CDR2 as YFSETQ. The V and J ends lost 2 bases and 4 bases, in that order; junction bases with no gene match: 5. CDR3 length: 14 residues. The CDR3 sequence is CASSFQGVSYGYTF. DNA of the CDR3: TGCGCCAGCAGCTTCCAGGGGGTATCCTATGGCTACACCTTC.

By proportion, this clone is large. The same CDR3 is also encoded by other DNA sequences in this sample. This chain joins TRBV12-5 and TRBJ2-5; TRBD1 is a possible D gene (5 bases). The ends were cut back, 1 base at V and 5 bases at J, with 11 bases in the middle. Germline V gene data show CDR1 as LGHNT and CDR2 as FRNRAP. This CDR3 has 14 amino acids. CDR3 loop: CASGLGGVGETQYF. DNA for the CDR3: TGTGCTAGTGGTTTGGGGGGCGTAGGGGAGACCCAGTACTTC.

This clone was seen only once. The chain recombines TRBV5-4 with TRBJ1-4; a weak D match, TRBD1 (5 bases). Germline CDR1 is SGHNT and CDR2 is YYREEE (reference sequence). The CDR3 covers 14 residues. Trimming took off 3 bases at V and 8 bases at J, with 14 bases between the two ends. CDR3 sequence: CASSSGRGLEKLFF. The DNA of the CDR3 is TGTGCCAGCAGCTCAGGGCGAGGTCTAGAAAAACTGTTTTTT.

The J gene is TRBJ2-1, the V gene TRBV6-5; 8 bases align to TRBD2. The CDR3 loop spans 15 amino acids. Germline CDR1 MNHEY, CDR2 SVGAGI. Trimming removed 2 bases from V and 8 bases from J; junction bases left unmatched: 8. The chain's CDR3 is CASSYEAGGRYEQFF. CDR3 DNA sequence: TGTGCCAGCAGTTACGAGGCGGGAGGCCGTTATGAGCAGTTCTTC.

The chain couples TRBV11-2 to TRBJ2-3, with D possibly TRBD2 on 6 matching bases. Trimming shortened V by 1 base and J by 5 bases, and 7 bases separated the two germline ends. CDR1 is SGHAT, CDR2 FQNNGV, per germline. CDR3 length: 13 residues. For the CDR3, the DNA is TGTGCCAGCAGCTTAGGTAGCGGAGATACGCAGTATTTT. This codes for CASSLGSGDTQYF.

The chain uses TRBV12-3 or TRBV12-4 and TRBJ2-2; D is unresolved. This CDR3 is built from 13 residues. V shed 5 bases and J shed 5 bases, with 9 bases lying between them. The CDR3: CASSLKQTGELFF. The CDR3 DNA sequence: TGTGCCAGCAGTCTCAAACAGACCGGGGAGCTGTTTTTT.

J is TRBJ1-2 and V is TRBV16, with D perhaps matching TRBD1 (5 bases). The CDR3 sequence is 15 residues long. Per germline, CDR1 KGHSY and CDR2 FQNENV. Trimming removed 0 bases at V and 1 base at J, with 9 bases between. CDR3: CASSQSGQGNYGYTF. The CDR3 DNA follows: TGTGCCAGCAGCCAATCGGGCCAGGGTAACTATGGCTACACCTTC.

The chain links TRBV6-5 to TRBJ1-1; TRBD1 might be the D (6 bases). Trimming pared 6 bases from V and 5 bases from J, leaving 13 bases between. Looked up from germline, CDR1 is MNHEY and CDR2 is SVGAGI. This CDR3 is built from 13 residues. Here the CDR3 DNA reads TGTGCCAGCAGGGGCGGAACAGGGACTGAAGCTTTCTTT. This translates into CASRGGTGTEAFF.

The rearrangement joins TRBV7-9 to TRBJ2-7; the match to TRBD1 covers 9 bases. Germline CDR1 and CDR2: SEHNR and FQNEAQ (reference sequence). The CDR3 is made up of 13 amino acids. V was pared by 7 bases and J by 2 bases, with 3 bases of the junction left unmatched. The CDR3 region has the DNA TGTGCCAGCAACAGGGGGCCTACCTACGAGCAGTACTTC. It yields the protein CASNRGPTYEQYF.

V gene TRBV10-3 combines with J gene TRBJ2-3, with a possible D match to TRBD1 (7 bases). The length of the CDR3 is 14 residues. CDR1 ENHRY and CDR2 SYGVKD come from the germline V gene. With 10 bases removed from V and 4 bases from J, the gap between germline ends came to 18 bases. CDR3 in amino acids: CATRGTAEPDTQYF. The CDR3 nucleotides are TGTGCCACCCGGGGGACAGCTGAGCCAGATACGCAGTATTTT.

This clone was seen at least ten times. This chain uses TRBV13 with TRBJ1-3; 7 bases align to TRBD1. Per the germline V gene, CDR1 is PRHDT and CDR2 is FYEKMQ (reference sequence). The CDR3 totals 16 residues. Trimming removed 5 bases from V and 4 bases from J; junction bases left unmatched: 11. CDR3 region: CASSLRRDSLGNTIYF. The CDR3 DNA is TGTGCCAGCAGCCTCAGACGGGACAGCTTAGGAAACACCATATATTTT.

The genes are TRBV3-1 (or the pseudogene TRBV3-2) and TRBJ2-2, with TRBD2 identical over 7 bases. V lost 2 bases, J lost 6 bases, and 6 bases stayed unmatched. Germline-derived CDR1 and CDR2 are LGHDT and YNNKEL (reference sequence). The CDR3 runs 15 residues. CDR3 loop: CASSQKRGFAGELFF. In DNA, the CDR3 is TGTGCCAGCAGCCAAAAGCGGGGCTTCGCCGGGGAGCTGTTTTTT.

The V call is TRBV28, the J call TRBJ1-2; 10 nucleotides match TRBD1. This CDR3 contains 14 residues. Germline loops: CDR1 MDHEN, CDR2 SYDVKM. V dropped 4 bases and J dropped 7; count of bases not matched to a gene: 6. The CDR3 DNA follows: TGTGCCAGCAGTTCCGGACAGGGGGTAGGTGGCTACACCTTC. Translating gives CASSSGQGVGGYTF.

The genes are TRBV10-3 and TRBJ2-7, with no clear D. The CDR3 is 11 amino acids. V shed 10 bases and J shed 6 bases, with 13 bases lying between them. CDR1 and CDR2 (germline): ENHRY, SYGVKD. The CDR3 DNA reads as TGTGCCACCTCTGGGCATCTCGAGCAGTACTTC. Amino acids: CATSGHLEQYF.

The rearrangement uses TRBV5-4 and TRBJ2-7; TRBD2 matches 7 bases. There are 15 residues in the CDR3. With 4 bases clipped from V and 1 base from J, the junction kept 8 bases outside the gene matches. Germline CDR1 is SGHNT and CDR2 is YYREEE (reference sequence). This chain's CDR3 is CASSQTSVGSYEQYF. In DNA, the CDR3 is TGTGCCAGCAGCCAAACTAGCGTTGGATCCTACGAGCAGTACTTC.

V is TRBV18 and J is TRBJ2-2; D unresolved. CDR1 and CDR2 (germline): KGHSH, LQKENI. Trimming pared 3 bases from V and 0 bases from J, leaving 11 bases between. This CDR3 has 16 residues. This CDR3 reads CASSPTSPPNTGELFF. CDR3 nucleotides: TGTGCCAGCTCACCCACATCTCCGCCGAACACCGGGGAGCTGTTTTTT.

The rearrangement links TRBV28 to TRBJ2-6, with D possibly TRBD1 on 7 matching bases. V was shortened by 5 bases and J by 0 bases, with 17 bases between the two germline ends. This CDR3 spans 18 amino acids. The germline V gene encodes CDR1 MDHEN and CDR2 SYDVKM. CDR3 DNA sequence: TGTGCCAGCAGTCTCCGACAGGGAGGTCACTCTGGGGCCAACGTCCTGACTTTC. Translated: CASSLRQGGHSGANVLTF.

V gene TRBV5-1 combines with J gene TRBJ2-1; 7 nucleotides agree with TRBD2. CDR3 size: 16 residues. The V gene end was trimmed by 0 bases and the J gene end by 5 bases; junction bases not matched to a gene: 8. Germline-derived CDR1 and CDR2 are SGHRS and YFSETQ. The CDR3 sequence is CASSLAASGWDNEQFF. In DNA form, the CDR3 reads TGCGCCAGCAGCTTGGCCGCTAGCGGATGGGACAATGAGCAGTTCTTC.

This clone was seen more than once but under ten times. CDR3 sequence: CASSRTGGRNTEAFF. The CDR3 DNA is TGTGCCAGCAGCAGGACAGGAGGGAGGAACACTGAAGCTTTCTTT. This chain links TRBV5-6 with TRBJ1-1, with 7 bases identical to TRBD1. V was pared by 4 bases and J by 1 base, with 7 bases of the junction left unmatched. The CDR3 runs 15 residues. CDR1 and CDR2 from the germline V gene are SGHDT and YYEEEE.